The 5 T cell receptor beta chains given below trace back to one sample, sequenced in a study of CD8 T cells in ankylosing spondylitis (TCRdb year 2017). Preparation of the library involved 5' RACE. Sequenced on an Illumina HiSeq 2500. TCRdb itself trimmed the public reads at Q25 with fastp, ran MiXCR and retained productive beta chains. When rows share a CDR3 protein, they turn into one entry using the most common DNA and genes. Across this sample there are 80,000 to 100,000 distinct CDR3 sequences, with roughly 8.3% seen only once. About 9.6% of the sample belongs to the ten largest clones. The specimen was blood, either unsorted or a sorted T cell fraction (not recorded which). These receptors originate from a male donor with ankylosing spondylitis or in good health (not recorded which).

The table lists this clonotype with many counts. The chain uses TRBV6-2 or TRBV6-3 and TRBJ1-2, with no clear D. V lost 2 bases to trimming and J lost 6 bases, with 16 bases between them. CDR3 length equals 15 residues. The germline V gene has CDR1 MNHEY and CDR2 SVGEGT. For the CDR3, the DNA is TGTGCCAGCAGTTACCTCGACCCTAGCTTGGATGGCTACACCTTC. This sequence encodes CASSYLDPSLDGYTF.

Here the CDR3 reads CASSHTGASEAFF. CDR3 DNA sequence: TGTGCCAGCAGTCATACGGGGGCCAGCGAAGCTTTCTTT. This rearrangement joins TRBV7-2 to TRBJ1-1, with D possibly being TRBD1 (6 bases). CDR1 and CDR2 (germline): SGHTA, FQGNSA. Trimming took off 6 bases at V and 8 bases at J, with 16 bases between the two ends. This CDR3 is 13 amino acids long.

There are many counts of this clonotype. The CDR3 reads CASSSQTVKAYEQYF. For the CDR3, the DNA is TGTGCCAGCAGTTCCCAGACAGTCAAGGCCTACGAGCAGTACTTC. This chain uses TRBV12-3 or TRBV12-4 with TRBJ2-7, with a possible D match to TRBD1 (5 bases). This CDR3 contains 15 residues. The V end was cut by 4 bases, the J end by 2 bases, with 15 bases between.

This clonotype was picked up many times. The chain couples TRBV5-1 to TRBJ1-1, with 10 bases fitting TRBD1. The trim removed 3 bases at V and 4 bases at J, leaving 3 bases unmatched. Germline V gene data show CDR1 as SGHRS and CDR2 as YFSETQ. This CDR3 is built from 14 residues. CDR3 amino acids: CASSWTGGGTEAFF. CDR3 in DNA: TGCGCCAGCAGCTGGACAGGGGGGGGCACTGAAGCTTTCTTT.

V gene TRBV11-2 combines with J gene TRBJ1-2, with 9 bases aligning to TRBD1. Trimming cost V 5 bases and J 7 bases; bases outside gene matches: 8. The CDR3 covers 14 residues. Germline V lookup: CDR1 SGHAT, CDR2 FQNNGV. The CDR3 here is CASSPGTGWRGYTF. The CDR3 DNA is TGTGCCAGCAGCCCCGGGACAGGGTGGCGTGGCTACACCTTC.